This T cell receptor beta chain derives from a study of Graves' ophthalmopathy and Graves' hyperthyroidism. After removal of 0 bases from V and 2 bases from J, the junction contained 2 bases not matched to a gene. The CDR3 covers 14 residues. Germline V gives CDR1 SGHRS, CDR2 YFSETQ. This clonotype came up many times. Amplified material comprised TCR beta CDR3 regions derived from RNA transcripts. RT-PCR in the first round used HTBI primers; a second-round multiplex PCR followed. TCRdb independently ran MiXCR on the multiplex PCR reads; one entry per CDR3 protein. The sample includes about 57,000 distinct CDR3 sequences, about half of them seen just once.

This receptor was identified in an adult woman with Graves' ophthalmopathy. The sequencing input was peripheral blood. This sequence joins TRBV5-1 and TRBJ2-7, with 7 bases aligning to TRBD2. Here the CDR3 reads CASSLVSGAYEQYF. DNA for the CDR3: TGCGCCAGCAGCTTGGTAAGCGGGGCCTACGAGCAGTACTTC.